This T cell receptor beta chain was identified in a study of blood T cell repertoires in COVID-19. Study-wide background: Spain, Italy and the United States supplied samples that represented acute and convalescent COVID-19. T cells, B-cell-depleted T cells, or PBMCs supplied cDNA or gDNA.

As originally analysed: Amplified reference gene primers provided the basis for estimating nucleated cell counts. Repertoires were generated with immunoSEQ multiplex PCR, while TCRdb's copy carries only in-frame clones and drops some. The DNA was the basis for D and trimming; V, J and clone size are from that table. Counted here are 60,000 to 90,000 clones, roughly 70% occurring once; the ten biggest clones make up over 20%. This CDR3 comprises 16 residues. With 2 bases clipped from V and 4 bases from J, the junction kept 5 bases outside the gene matches. Germline V gives CDR1 MNHNS, CDR2 SASEGT. The chain joins TRBV6-1 to TRBJ1-2, with 12 bases matching TRBD1. The TCR comes from a man aged 55 to 70 with acute or convalescent COVID-19. Specimen: peripheral blood. CDR3 region: CASSEFGTGGGYGYTF. CDR3 DNA: TGTGCCAGCAGTGAATTCGGGACAGGGGGCGGCTATGGCTACACCTTC.